The rows below give T cell receptor beta chains drawn from one sample of a study of cytomegalovirus exposure and HLA in healthy donors. Sequencing was performed with immunoSEQ multiplex PCR; in TCRdb, only in-frame clones are kept and a portion is missing. This sample has over 250,000 clones, with 65% to 85% found just once. The sequenced sample was PBMCs. The source is a female donor in good health and CMV-seronegative. CDR3s include the opening cysteine and the closing phenylalanine or tryptophan. The D gene is left open where the match is weak. Only part of the rows carry a size: once, few, many, or a class if the clone is expanded.

d_call j_call clone_size v_call cdr3_aa cdr3_nt
TRBD1 TRBJ1-4 - TRBV7-6 CASSLALQGANEKLFF TGTGCCAGCAGCTTAGCCCTACAGGGGGCAAATGAAAAACTGTTTTTT
- TRBJ2-1 - TRBV7-2 CASSPGRIAQRRYEQFF TGTGCCAGCAGCCCAGGGAGGATTGCCCAGCGCCGGTATGAGCAGTTCTTC
- TRBJ2-5 few TRBV5-1 CASSPGLAETQYF TGCGCCAGCAGCCCGGGACTGGCAGAGACCCAGTACTTC
- TRBJ2-2 - TRBV7-3 CASSSDTGELFF TGTGCCAGCAGCAGCGACACCGGGGAGCTGTTTTTT
- TRBJ1-5 - TRBV6-1 CASILEGSYDQPQHF TGTGCCAGCATCTTGGAGGGGTCGTACGATCAGCCCCAGCATTTT
TRBD2 TRBJ2-3 once TRBV7-8 CASSKRALAGVSDTQYF TGTGCCAGCAGCAAACGGGCGCTAGCGGGAGTCTCAGATACGCAGTATTTT
- TRBJ1-1 - TRBV5-4 CASSLQDFAGAFF TGTGCCAGCAGCCTCCAGGACTTCGCCGGAGCTTTCTTT
TRBD1 TRBJ1-2 - TRBV18 CASSPTSGQGNGYTF TGTGCCAGCTCACCCACATCAGGACAGGGGAATGGCTACACCTTC
- TRBJ2-3 once TRBV11-1 CASSLRPPTPTDTQYF TGTGCCAGCAGCCTGCGTCCTCCCACGCCGACAGATACGCAGTATTTT
- TRBJ1-3 few TRBV5-4 CASRPSQGGNTIYF TGTGCCAGCAGACCCTCCCAGGGAGGAAACACCATATATTTT
TRBD2 TRBJ2-2 - TRBV6-5 CASRRGWNTGELFF TGTGCCAGCAGGCGGGGGTGGAACACCGGGGAGCTGTTTTTT
- TRBJ2-2 - TRBV7-9 CSSSLGAVRATGELFF TGTTCCAGCAGCTTAGGGGCGGTGCGGGCGACCGGGGAGCTGTTTTTT
TRBD2 TRBJ2-7 - TRBV9 CASSVGGGRDYEQYF TGTGCCAGCAGCGTAGGGGGGGGTCGGGACTACGAGCAGTACTTC
TRBD2 TRBJ2-2 few TRBV13 CASSFGTSGKNTGELFF TGTGCCAGCAGCTTCGGGACTAGCGGGAAGAACACCGGGGAGCTGTTTTTT
- TRBJ2-1 - TRBV5-1 CASSLDSLSYNEQFF TGCGCCAGCAGCTTGGACAGCCTCTCCTACAATGAGCAGTTCTTC
TRBD1 TRBJ1-2 - TRBV2 CASILDTGTGGGYTF TGTGCCAGCATATTAGATACCGGGACAGGGGGCGGCTACACCTTC
- TRBJ1-2 - TRBV6-5 CASQPLGGNYGYTF TGTGCCAGCCAGCCCCTGGGGGGGAACTATGGCTACACCTTC
- TRBJ2-7 few TRBV6-5 CASSQRTTPSYEQYF TGTGCCAGCAGTCAACGGACTACCCCCTCCTACGAGCAGTACTTC
TRBD2 TRBJ2-3 few TRBV2 CASSRSGTSGRRGRDTQYF TGTGCCAGCAGCCGCTCCGGGACTAGCGGGAGGCGAGGCAGAGATACGCAGTATTTT
TRBD2 TRBJ2-2 - TRBV7-9 CASSLGTVAGGKNTGELFF TGTGCCAGCAGCTTAGGGACCGTAGCGGGAGGAAAGAACACCGGGGAGCTGTTTTTT
- TRBJ2-3 - TRBV5-1 CASSLQSGSTDTQYF TGCGCCAGCAGCCTACAAAGCGGGAGCACAGATACGCAGTATTTT
TRBD1 TRBJ1-4 few TRBV27 CASSDRDRVATNEKLFF TGTGCCAGCAGCGACCGGGACAGAGTTGCAACTAATGAAAAACTGTTTTTT
TRBD1 TRBJ1-1 - TRBV19 CASSTPGQSNEAFF TGTGCCAGTAGTACTCCGGGACAGTCGAATGAAGCTTTCTTT
- TRBJ2-3 - TRBV5-6 CASSLDGGGTDTQYF TGTGCCAGCAGCTTAGACGGTGGGGGGACAGATACGCAGTATTTT
- TRBJ2-2 few TRBV18 CASSLLRGTGELFF TGTGCCAGCTCACTCCTGCGGGGCACCGGGGAGCTGTTTTTT
TRBD2 TRBJ2-1 - TRBV29-1 CSVGGAGGRSYNEQFF TGCAGCGTGGGGGGGGCGGGAGGCCGCTCCTACAATGAGCAGTTCTTC
TRBD1 TRBJ2-7 few TRBV28 CASSPPTGGAYEQYF TGTGCCAGCAGTCCGCCGACAGGGGGCGCATACGAGCAGTACTTC
- TRBJ2-5 - TRBV5-4 CASSFEETQYF TGTGCCAGCAGCTTCGAAGAGACCCAGTACTTC